Listed here are 11 T cell receptor beta chains from one sample, sequenced in a study of T cell responses to AZD1222 COVID-19 vaccine. The table came from immunoSEQ multiplex PCR; TCRdb's copy has only in-frame clones and leaves some out. Here the sample spans about 88,000 clones, about nine tenths being singletons. This sample comprised peripheral blood, obtained 28 days after the second AZD1222 dose. All receptors come from an adult who received the AZD1222 COVID-19 vaccine.

The gene calls are TRBV6-1 and TRBJ1-1; D not resolved. The germline gives CDR1 MNHNS, CDR2 SASEGT. V shed 2 bases and J shed 11 bases, with 15 bases lying between them. The CDR3 sequence is 13 residues long. The CDR3 nucleotides read TGTGCCAGCAGTGAATGGGCGGTAGGGATTGCTTTCTTT. This codes for CASSEWAVGIAFF.

CDR3 loop: CASSSWDSDEQYF. In DNA, the CDR3 is TGTGCCAGCAGCTCCTGGGACAGTGACGAGCAGTACTTC. The genes are TRBV7-8 and TRBJ2-7; TRBD1 aligns across 7 bases. The CDR3 runs to 13 residues. With 4 bases clipped from V and 5 bases from J, the junction kept 5 bases outside the gene matches. Germline V gene lookup returns CDR1 SGHVS and CDR2 FQNEAQ.

The chain recombines TRBV30 with TRBJ1-1; TRBD1 matches at 8 bases. The CDR3 runs 13 residues. The junction had 7 bases not matched to a gene; V was cut back by 8 bases and J by 2 bases. The germline CDR1 and CDR2 sequences are GTSNPN and SVGIG (reference sequence). The CDR3 loop is CAGNRGFNTEAFF. In nucleotides, the CDR3 is TGTGCCGGCAACAGGGGGTTTAACACTGAAGCTTTCTTT.

A single count supports this clone. The genes are TRBV12-3 or TRBV12-4 and TRBJ1-4; TRBD1 aligns across 7 bases. This CDR3 spans 13 amino acids. Trimming at V came to 7 bases and at J to 5 bases, leaving 4 bases not matched to a gene. CDR3 sequence reads: CASTPTGNEKLFF. The CDR3 nucleotides read TGTGCCAGCACCCCGACAGGGAATGAAAAACTGTTTTTT.

Only one count was recorded for this clone. V gene TRBV27 combines with J gene TRBJ2-7, with TRBD1 matching over 12 bases. V shed 2 bases and J 3 bases; nucleotides not matched to a gene: 5. This CDR3 is 16 amino acids long. The germline V gene has CDR1 MNHEY and CDR2 SMNVEV (reference sequence). The CDR3 here is CASSLKGTGGFYEQYF. The CDR3 coding sequence is TGTGCCAGCAGTTTAAAAGGGACAGGGGGCTTCTACGAGCAGTACTTC.

The chain carries TRBV7-8 and TRBJ2-5; possible D gene TRBD2, 5 bases. Trimming pared 5 bases from V and 5 bases from J, leaving 12 bases between. Germline V gene sequence: CDR1 SGHVS, CDR2 FQNEAQ. The CDR3 consists of 13 residues. Here the CDR3 reads CASSRGVAETQYF. DNA of the CDR3: TGTGCCAGCAGCCGGGGAGTTGCGGAGACCCAGTACTTC.

The V and J genes are TRBV19 and TRBJ1-5; D unclear. The CDR3 has 13 amino acids. Germline CDR1 and CDR2: LNHDA and SQIVND (reference sequence). Trimming stripped 0 bases from V and 4 bases from J, with 4 bases between. This chain's CDR3 is CASSIDLNQPQHF. The CDR3 bases are TGTGCCAGTAGTATAGATTTAAATCAGCCCCAGCATTTT.

The chain uses TRBV11-2 and TRBJ1-2; TRBD1 might be the D (5 bases). Deletions cut 0 bases from V and 4 bases from J, with 9 bases between. This CDR3 spans 14 amino acids. The germline gives CDR1 SGHAT, CDR2 FQNNGV. The CDR3 sequence is CASSLEGGGYGYTF. The CDR3 DNA reads TGTGCCAGCAGCTTAGAGGGGGGAGGCTATGGCTACACCTTC. Combining the CDR3 with reference TRBV11-2 and TRBJ1-2 gives the whole variable domain EAGVAQSPRYKIIEKRQSVAFWCNPISGHATLYWYQQILGQGPKLLIQFQNNGVVDDSQLPKDRFSAERLKGVDSTLKIQPAKLEDSAVYLCASSLEGGGYGYTFGSGTRLTVV.

In DNA, the CDR3 is TGTGCCAGCAGCCCGGGAAGCGGGGGGGGCTACGAGCAGTACTTC. This codes for CASSPGSGGGYEQYF. The chain combines TRBV3-1 (or the pseudogene TRBV3-2) with TRBJ2-7; the match to TRBD2 covers 10 bases. From germline, CDR1 is LGHDT and CDR2 YNNKEL (reference sequence). This CDR3 is 15 amino acids long. The J segment lost 3 bases and the V segment lost 4 bases, leaving 6 bases of the junction unmatched.

The V and J genes are TRBV13 and TRBJ2-5, with TRBD2 matching over 9 bases. CDR1 is PRHDT and CDR2 is FYEKMQ in the germline V gene (reference sequence). With 0 bases clipped from V and 4 bases from J, the junction kept 9 bases outside the gene matches. The CDR3 spans 17 residues. The CDR3 is CASSLGSGGPGGETQYF. In DNA, the CDR3 is TGTGCCAGCAGCTTAGGTAGCGGGGGACCTGGAGGAGAGACCCAGTACTTC.

The rearrangement uses TRBV5-1 and TRBJ2-7; 9 bases match TRBD1. This CDR3 comprises 13 residues. J lost 8 bases, V lost 4 bases, and 7 bases had no gene match. Germline CDR1 SGHRS, CDR2 YFSETQ. CDR3: CASSPGTGYQQYF. The CDR3 nucleotides read TGCGCCAGCAGCCCGGGGACAGGGTATCAGCAGTACTTC.